The 28 T cell receptor beta chains below were found in one sample sequenced in a study of blood T cell repertoires in COVID-19. Method: immunoSEQ multiplex PCR; TCRdb's copy keeps in-frame clones and lacks some. The sample lists some 200,000 clones; about nine tenths were seen once. Sequenced material: PBMCs or T cells enriched from blood (not recorded which). The source of these receptors is a woman aged 25 to 45 who had recovered from COVID-19.

The chain joins TRBV7-9 to TRBJ1-4; TRBD1 agrees at 8 bases. Germline loops: CDR1 SEHNR, CDR2 FQNEAQ (reference sequence). There are 17 residues in the CDR3. V dropped 0 bases and J dropped 8; count of bases not matched to a gene: 11. The CDR3 DNA reads as TGTGCCAGCAGCTTAGCTGTCCAGGGGGCAGATGGAGAAAAACTGTTTTTT. It is translated as CASSLAVQGADGEKLFF.

The genes are TRBV7-8 and TRBJ2-7; TRBD1 matches 7 bases. Germline loops: CDR1 SGHVS, CDR2 FQNEAQ. V lost 6 bases and J lost 3; bases outside the gene matches: 5. This CDR3 contains 13 residues. CDR3 protein: CASRGTENYEQYF. As DNA, the CDR3 is TGTGCCAGCAGAGGGACAGAAAACTACGAGCAGTACTTC.

The chain joins TRBV7-2 to TRBJ1-2; TRBD1 is a possible D gene (6 bases). Trimming removed 4 bases from V and 5 bases from J, with 23 bases in between. CDR3 size: 17 residues. Germline lookup yields CDR1 SGHTA and CDR2 FQGNSA. CDR3 region: CASSSSGTRLAGYGYTF. CDR3 nucleotide sequence: TGTGCCAGCAGCTCATCCGGGACACGGCTAGCTGGGTATGGCTACACCTTC. Full variable domain (rest looked up from reference TRBV7-2 and TRBJ1-2): GAGVSQSPSNKVTEKGKDVELRCDPISGHTALYWYRQSLGQGLEFLIYFQGNSAPDKSGLPSDRFSAERTGGSVSTLTIQRTQQEDSAVYLCASSSSGTRLAGYGYTFGSGTRLTVV.

The V call is TRBV28, the J call TRBJ1-4; D not resolved. CDR1 is MDHEN, CDR2 SYDVKM, per germline. The V gene lost 5 bases and the J gene lost 5 bases, with 15 bases spanning the gap. The CDR3 extends over 15 amino acids. CDR3 sequence: CASSLISPVNEKLFF. CDR3 DNA: TGTGCCAGCAGTCTCATTAGCCCAGTGAATGAAAAACTGTTTTTT.

The rearrangement links TRBV6-1 to TRBJ2-5; a possible D gene is TRBD2 (6 bases). This CDR3 spans 14 amino acids. Germline-derived CDR1 and CDR2 are MNHNS and SASEGT. Between the trimmed V and J ends, which lost 3 bases and 1 base, there was a span of 9 bases. The CDR3 region is CASSEGLLQETQYF. CDR3 coding DNA: TGTGCCAGCAGTGAGGGACTTCTCCAAGAGACCCAGTACTTC.

A single count supports this clone. The genes are TRBV19 and TRBJ2-1, with a tentative D call TRBD1 (6 bases). The CDR3 has 12 residues. V dropped 4 bases and J dropped 7 bases, with 8 bases sitting between them. Per the germline V gene, CDR1 is LNHDA and CDR2 is SQIVND (reference sequence). The CDR3 DNA sequence: TGTGCCAGTAGTAGCCAGGGGAATGAGCAGTTCTTC. Protein: CASSSQGNEQFF.

This clone was counted between two and nine times. Here the CDR3 reads CASRPTLGQGASTEAFF. The CDR3 nucleotides read TGTGCCAGCAGACCGACCCTAGGACAGGGGGCAAGCACTGAAGCTTTCTTT. V is TRBV5-6 and J is TRBJ1-1, with TRBD1 identical over 11 bases. The CDR3 sequence is 17 residues long. Trimming cost V 5 bases and J 4 bases; bases outside gene matches: 13. Germline CDR1 reads SGHDT; CDR2 reads YYEEEE.

The J gene is TRBJ1-6, the V gene TRBV27; D not resolved. V dropped 8 bases and J dropped 12 bases, with 20 bases sitting between them. This CDR3 has 14 amino acids. CDR1 is MNHEY, CDR2 SMNVEV, per germline (reference sequence). CDR3 sequence reads: CASGPWEGLGPLHF. The CDR3 DNA reads TGTGCCAGCGGCCCCTGGGAGGGATTAGGACCCCTCCACTTT.

This rearrangement joins TRBV25-1 to TRBJ1-4, with TRBD1 matching 9 bases. The junction had 15 bases not matched to a gene; V was cut back by 8 bases and J by 5 bases. Looked up from germline, CDR1 is MGHDK and CDR2 is SYGVNS. CDR3 length: 17 amino acids. Written as DNA, the CDR3 is TGTGCCAGCGGTTCCCCCGGGACAGGGAGATGGAATGAAAAACTGTTTTTT. It encodes CASGSPGTGRWNEKLFF.

The CDR3 DNA reads TGTGCCAGTAGACGGGGAGCAGGGGGAGGCGACGAGCAGTACTTC. It codes for CASRRGAGGGDEQYF. The rearrangement uses TRBV19 and TRBJ2-7; perhaps TRBD1 as D (7 bases). Germline lookup yields CDR1 LNHDA and CDR2 SQIVND (reference sequence). This CDR3 has 15 residues. The germline V and J ends were trimmed by 6 bases and 5 bases, with 20 bases remaining between them.

This clone was seen only once. The V call is TRBV4-2, the J call TRBJ2-3; TRBD2 matches 8 bases. Unmatched junction bases numbered 8, after V lost 0 bases and J lost 0 bases. The CDR3 is 18 amino acids. Germline assignment: CDR1 LGHNA and CDR2 YNFKEQ. CDR3 amino acids: CASSQDLLAGGSTDTQYF. In DNA form, the CDR3 reads TGTGCCAGCAGCCAAGATTTACTGGCGGGGGGAAGCACAGATACGCAGTATTTT.

The chain couples TRBV6-5 to TRBJ2-7, with 14 bases that match TRBD2. J gave up 4 bases and V 5 bases, and 4 bases lay outside the gene matches. Germline V gives CDR1 MNHEY, CDR2 SVGAGI. CDR3 length: 15 residues. The CDR3 spells CASSTRTSGRYEQYF. DNA of the CDR3: TGTGCCAGCAGTACTCGGACTAGCGGGAGGTACGAGCAGTACTTC.

The chain is built from TRBV20-1 and TRBJ1-2; D gene ambiguous. Germline CDR1 and CDR2: DFQATT and SNEGSKA (reference sequence). This CDR3 contains 11 residues. With 3 bases removed from V and 8 bases from J, the gap between germline ends came to 10 bases. CDR3 DNA sequence: TGCAGTGCTAGTCCCGAGAGGGGCTACACCTTC. Amino acid sequence: CSASPERGYTF.

Points on this clone: Other DNA sequences in this specimen translate into the identical CDR3. The chain has TRBV30 and TRBJ1-5; D uncertain. Germline CDR1 is GTSNPN and CDR2 is SVGIG (reference sequence). Trimming shortened V by 1 base and J by 2 bases, and 9 bases separated the two germline ends. The CDR3 is made up of 14 amino acids. This chain's CDR3 is CAWSGNGGNQPQHF. DNA for the CDR3: TGTGCCTGGAGTGGAAACGGTGGCAATCAGCCCCAGCATTTT.

This clone has a single count. The V gene is TRBV4-3, the J gene TRBJ2-5, with 7 positions matching TRBD2. Germline assignment: CDR1 LGHNA and CDR2 YSLEER. The CDR3 length is 16 residues. V dropped 4 bases and J dropped 5; count of bases not matched to a gene: 13. The chain's CDR3 is CASSRRLAQAGETQYF. CDR3 coding DNA: TGCGCCAGCAGCCGCAGACTAGCACAAGCAGGGGAGACCCAGTACTTC.

The chain joins TRBV30 to TRBJ1-4; D not resolved. The V and J ends lost 3 bases and 4 bases respectively, with 6 bases between them. Germline V CDR1 and CDR2: GTSNPN, SVGIG (reference sequence). The CDR3 extends over 12 amino acids. CDR3 region: CAWSVINEKLFF. CDR3 sequence (DNA): TGTGCCTGGAGCGTTATTAATGAAAAACTGTTTTTT.

This clone showed up just a few times. The rearrangement uses TRBV5-8 and TRBJ2-1; 7 nucleotides line up with TRBD2. The CDR3 has 15 residues. The V and J ends lost 2 bases and 6 bases, in that order; junction bases with no gene match: 8. Germline CDR1 SGHTS, CDR2 YDEGEE. CDR3 amino acids: CASSFGLDPSNEQFF. CDR3 nucleotide sequence: TGTGCCAGCAGCTTTGGACTAGACCCCTCCAATGAGCAGTTCTTC.

The rearrangement uses TRBV24-1 and TRBJ2-1; 14 bases agree with TRBD2. The V and J ends lost 3 bases and 4 bases, in that order; junction bases with no gene match: 19. Germline lookup yields CDR1 KGHDR and CDR2 SFDVKD. This CDR3 has 22 residues. In DNA form, the CDR3 reads TGTGCCACCAGTGATACGACTAGCGGGAGGGCCCAGGCCTCGTATTCGTACAATGAGCAGTTCTTC. It is translated as CATSDTTSGRAQASYSYNEQFF.

The chain links TRBV11-3 to TRBJ1-4; no firm D call. CDR1 is SGHNT, CDR2 YENEEA, per germline. V lost 4 bases, J lost 7 bases, and 7 bases lay in between. CDR3 length: 12 amino acids. CDR3 coding DNA: TGTGCCAGCAGCTCGGAGGGTGAAAAACTGTTTTTT. Its translation: CASSSEGEKLFF.

The chain links TRBV29-1 to TRBJ2-7; D is perhaps TRBD2 (6 bases). Germline V gene data show CDR1 as SQVTM and CDR2 as ANQGSEA. This CDR3 is 13 amino acids long. V lost 2 bases and J lost 6, with 14 bases in between. The CDR3 reads CSVEFRERFEQYF. The CDR3 nucleotides read TGCAGCGTTGAATTCCGGGAGAGGTTCGAGCAGTACTTC.

The chain employs TRBV7-2 and TRBJ1-2; TRBD1 aligns across 9 bases. The J segment lost 1 base and the V segment lost 2 bases, leaving 5 bases of the junction unmatched. Germline CDR1 is SGHTA and CDR2 is FQGNSA. The CDR3 spans 16 residues. The CDR3: CASSLLGQGRNYGYTF. CDR3 coding DNA: TGTGCCAGCAGCTTACTGGGACAGGGCCGTAACTATGGCTACACCTTC. The variable domain in full, with the rest retrieved from reference TRBV7-2 and TRBJ1-2, is GAGVSQSPSNKVTEKGKDVELRCDPISGHTALYWYRQSLGQGLEFLIYFQGNSAPDKSGLPSDRFSAERTGGSVSTLTIQRTQQEDSAVYLCASSLLGQGRNYGYTFGSGTRLTVV.

The chain carries TRBV5-4 and TRBJ2-7, with 9 positions matching TRBD1. With 5 bases clipped from V and 0 bases from J, the junction kept 6 bases outside the gene matches. The CDR3 length is 15 residues. Germline V gene sequence: CDR1 SGHNT, CDR2 YYREEE (reference sequence). The CDR3 DNA is TGTGCCAGCAGAAAGGACAGGGGCTACTCCTACGAGCAGTACTTC. Its protein product is CASRKDRGYSYEQYF.

The chain recombines TRBV18 with TRBJ2-4; TRBD2 aligns across 14 bases. The V gene's germline CDR1 is KGHSH and CDR2 LQKENI. This CDR3 region has 14 residues. The V gene end was trimmed by 5 bases and the J gene end by 8 bases; junction bases not matched to a gene: 2. The CDR3 coding sequence is TGTGCCAGCTCAGAGACTAGCGGGGGGGACATTCAGTACTTC. Protein sequence: CASSETSGGDIQYF.

The CDR3 loop is CASSFMTGPYEQYF. CDR3 in DNA: TGTGCCAGCAGCTTCATGACAGGCCCCTACGAGCAGTACTTC. The chain combines TRBV7-9 with TRBJ2-7; D perhaps matches TRBD1 (6 bases). The CDR3 contains 14 residues. Germline-derived CDR1 and CDR2 are SEHNR and FQNEAQ (reference sequence). The V end was cut by 3 bases, the J end by 2 bases, with 11 bases between.

This clone was detected only once. The chain uses TRBV6-5 and TRBJ1-3; D call uncertain. With 4 bases removed from V and 0 bases from J, the gap between germline ends came to 10 bases. This CDR3 has 15 residues. The germline gives CDR1 MNHEY, CDR2 SVGAGI. The CDR3 protein is CASSSRLHSGNTIYF. CDR3 DNA: TGTGCCAGCAGTTCCCGACTCCACTCTGGAAACACCATATATTTT.

Written as DNA, the CDR3 is TGTGCCGCTCGGACAGCGTCAAATCAGCCCCAGCATTTT. Translation gives CAARTASNQPQHF. This chain connects TRBV2 to TRBJ1-5, with D maybe TRBD1 (6 bases). Trimming removed 11 bases at V and 4 bases at J, with 15 bases between. The CDR3 has 13 residues. Germline V gives CDR1 SNHLY, CDR2 FYNNEI.

The chain couples TRBV29-1 to TRBJ1-2; D gene unclear. The CDR3 totals 12 residues. Germline V lookup: CDR1 SQVTM, CDR2 ANQGSEA. Trimming stripped 5 bases from V and 4 bases from J, with 11 bases between. As DNA, the CDR3 is TGCAGCGTTAAAGGCCCCAGCTATGGCTACACCTTC. Protein: CSVKGPSYGYTF.

The chain carries TRBV7-2 and TRBJ2-5; 10 bases line up with TRBD1. Per the germline V gene, CDR1 is SGHTA and CDR2 is FQGNSA. The CDR3 is 14 amino acids. Unmatched junction bases numbered 5, after V lost 4 bases and J lost 6 bases. The CDR3 sequence: CASSSRDRGQTQYF. CDR3 nucleotides: TGTGCCAGCAGCTCCCGGGACAGGGGACAGACCCAGTACTTC.